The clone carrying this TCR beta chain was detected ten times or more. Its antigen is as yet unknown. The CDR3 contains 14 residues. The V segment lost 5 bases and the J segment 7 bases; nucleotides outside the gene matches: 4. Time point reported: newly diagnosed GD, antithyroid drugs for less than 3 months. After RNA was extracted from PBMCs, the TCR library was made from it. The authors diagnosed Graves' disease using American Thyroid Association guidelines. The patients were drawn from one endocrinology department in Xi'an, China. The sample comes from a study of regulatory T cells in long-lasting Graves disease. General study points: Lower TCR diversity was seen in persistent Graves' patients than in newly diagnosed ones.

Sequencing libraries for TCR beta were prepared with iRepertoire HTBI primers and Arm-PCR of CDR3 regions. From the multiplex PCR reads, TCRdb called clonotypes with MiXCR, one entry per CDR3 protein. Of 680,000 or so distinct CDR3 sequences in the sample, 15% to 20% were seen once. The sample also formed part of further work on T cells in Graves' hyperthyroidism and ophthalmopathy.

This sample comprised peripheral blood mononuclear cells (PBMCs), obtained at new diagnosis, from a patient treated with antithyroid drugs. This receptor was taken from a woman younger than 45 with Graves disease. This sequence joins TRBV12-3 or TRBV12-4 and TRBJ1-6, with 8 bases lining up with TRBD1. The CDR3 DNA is TGTGCCAGCAGTCGACAGGGGAGGAATTCACCCCTCCACTTT. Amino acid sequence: CASSRQGRNSPLHF.